This entry is about one T cell receptor (beta chain). This clone's antigen is unknown. No base qualities exist here, and no much larger clone lies one base off it. The sequencing machine was an Illumina HiSeq 1500. TCRdb's own reprocessing of the public reads used fastp at Q25 and MiXCR and kept productive beta chains. Identical CDR3 protein sequences are pooled into one entry, listed with their most common genes and DNA. The sample table holds a few hundred thousand distinct CDR3 sequences, of which roughly 43% were seen once. The ten largest account for around 50% of the sample. The data were obtained in a study of T cell repertoires in cytomegalovirus infection (dated by TCRdb to about 2019). Background on the whole study: Peptide stimulations targeted recently identified HLA-C-restricted CMV epitopes, whose presentation resists viral immunomodulation, together with well-studied HLA-B-restricted epitopes. The HLA type of each donor mattered for the analysis, because public TCR beta signatures pointed to carriage of CMV infection along with the matching HLA type. The paper's findings and limits, for the study overall: In the ex vivo response, HLA-C-restricted CMV-specific TCR beta clonotypes were dominant, and in two of eight donors the single most frequent clonotype came from this HLA-C-restricted group. Cumulative frequency of public TCR beta family members discriminated carriers of CMV infection plus the relevant HLA type in this cohort and an independent approximately 370-donor cohort.

The CDR3 has 14 amino acids, counting the end cysteine and phenylalanine. Just the 42-base CDR3 DNA is kept, in frame starting at base 1. V was cut back by 4 bases and J by 4 bases, leaving a gap of 10 bases between them. Taken from the germline V gene, the CDR1 and CDR2 loops are SGHTA and FQGNSA. According to the study, the label for this sample's treatment or condition signals: in vitro stimulation with specific CMV peptide epitopes to enrich CMV-specific T cells. This TCR came from a human donor in good health (CMV status not recorded). Some clones in this sample may be carry-over from other donors' samples. This material consisted of cultured PBMCs, taken from culture after CMV antigen stimulation. In this chain, TRBV7-2 is recombined with TRBJ2-2, with no reliable assignment of the D segment. The CDR3 is CASSSQPLTGELFF. The DNA sequence is TGTGCCAGCAGCTCTCAGCCCCTCACCGGGGAGCTGTTTTTT.